These T cell receptor beta chains were read from a single sample in a study of graft-versus-host responses after intestinal transplantation. For these TCRs, the target antigens are not known. Clones were sequenced by immunoSEQ multiplex PCR, and TCRdb holds only the in-frame ones, with some missing. The data show about 73,000 clones, around 87% seen once. Here the sequenced sample was unstimulated CD8+ T cells sorted from spleen or lymph node cells, taken before transplant. These receptors came from a human donor who was the organ donor for an intestinal transplant. CDR3s include the opening cysteine and the closing phenylalanine or tryptophan. The D gene is left open where the match is weak. Not all rows give a size; the values are once, few, many and, for expanded clones, a class.

CDR3 DNA	CDR3 protein	J gene	V gene	D gene	clone size
TGTGCCAGTAGTTCCCGACAGGGGGCGAACACCGGGGAGCTGTTTTTT	CASSSRQGANTGELFF	TRBJ2-2	TRBV19	TRBD1	-
TGTGCCAGCAGTTTCCTACTAGCGGGGGGGCCGTTCGAGCAGTTCTTC	CASSFLLAGGPFEQFF	TRBJ2-1	TRBV27	TRBD2	once
TGTGCCACCAGCAGGATCAGACAGGGGGCTACAGAGACCCAGTACTTC	CATSRIRQGATETQYF	TRBJ2-5	TRBV15	TRBD1	-
TGTGCCAGCAGTTTACGCCCGACAGATTACCAAGAGACCCAGTACTTC	CASSLRPTDYQETQYF	TRBJ2-5	TRBV27	-	-
TGTGCCAGCAGCCAAGTTAGCGGGGGGGCCCCGTCCCAGTACTTC	CASSQVSGGAPSQYF	TRBJ2-5	TRBV4-2	TRBD2	-
TGTGCCAGCAGCTTGGAGGCCAGGAATCAGCCCCAGCATTTT	CASSLEARNQPQHF	TRBJ1-5	TRBV5-5	-	-
TGCAGCGTCTCCAAGGTGGAGAACTATGGCTACACCTTC	CSVSKVENYGYTF	TRBJ1-2	TRBV29-1	-	-
TGCGCCAGCAGCCAAGAGTGGGAGGGATCCTACAATGAGCAGTTCTTC	CASSQEWEGSYNEQFF	TRBJ2-1	TRBV4-3	TRBD2	-
TGTGCCAGCAGCTTAGTTCAGGGGGCGCGTGGCTACACCTTC	CASSLVQGARGYTF	TRBJ1-2	TRBV7-9	TRBD1	-
TGTGCCAGCAGCATCGGGACAGGGGAAAAAAATGAGCAGTTCTTC	CASSIGTGEKNEQFF	TRBJ2-1	TRBV7-8	TRBD1	-
TGCAGCGTTCGTGAGTGGTGGGACAGACACAGCTACACCTTC	CSVREWWDRHSYTF	TRBJ1-2	TRBV29-1	TRBD1	-
TGTGCCAGCAGCGTAGGCGGCGGGGCTTGGGAGACCCAGTACTTC	CASSVGGGAWETQYF	TRBJ2-5	TRBV9	-	-
TGTGCCAGTAGTACGAGCTACAATGAGCAGTTCTTC	CASSTSYNEQFF	TRBJ2-1	TRBV19	-	-
TGTGCCAGCAGCCTAGGGACTAGCACGCAGTATTTT	CASSLGTSTQYF	TRBJ2-3	TRBV9	TRBD2	-
TGTGCCTGGAGTGTGACAGCGAACACCGGGGAGCTGTTTTTT	CAWSVTANTGELFF	TRBJ2-2	TRBV30	-	-